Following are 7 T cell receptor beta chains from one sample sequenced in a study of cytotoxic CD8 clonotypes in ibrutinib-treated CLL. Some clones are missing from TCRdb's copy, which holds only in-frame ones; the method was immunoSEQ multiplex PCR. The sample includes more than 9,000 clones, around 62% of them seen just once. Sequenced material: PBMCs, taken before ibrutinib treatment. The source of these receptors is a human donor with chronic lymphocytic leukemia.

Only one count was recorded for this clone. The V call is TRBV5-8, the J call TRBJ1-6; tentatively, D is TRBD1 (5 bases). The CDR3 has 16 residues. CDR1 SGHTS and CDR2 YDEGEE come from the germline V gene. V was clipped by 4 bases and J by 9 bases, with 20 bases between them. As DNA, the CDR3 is TGTGCCAGCAGCCTGAGTGGGGGACTTGGTGGTTCACCCCTCCACTTT. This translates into CASSLSGGLGGSPLHF.

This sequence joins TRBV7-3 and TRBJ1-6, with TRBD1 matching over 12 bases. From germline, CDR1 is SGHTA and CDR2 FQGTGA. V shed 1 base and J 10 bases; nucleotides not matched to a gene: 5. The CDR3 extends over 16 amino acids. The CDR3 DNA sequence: TGTGCCAGCAGCTTAAGGGGACAGGGGGCCGGGTCACCCCTCCACTTT. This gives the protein CASSLRGQGAGSPLHF.

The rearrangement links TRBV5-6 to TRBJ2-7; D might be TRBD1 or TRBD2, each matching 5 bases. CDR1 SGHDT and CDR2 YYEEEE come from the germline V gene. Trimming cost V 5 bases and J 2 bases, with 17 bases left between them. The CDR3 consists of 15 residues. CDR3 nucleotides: TGTGCCAGCAGTAGACCAGGGTGGGGGACCTACGAGCAGTACTTC. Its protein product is CASSRPGWGTYEQYF.

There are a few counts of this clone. CDR3 in amino acids: CASSLGDLREQYF. In DNA, the CDR3 is TGCGCCAGCAGCTTGGGGGACTTAAGGGAGCAGTACTTC. The V gene is TRBV5-1, the J gene TRBJ2-7; perhaps TRBD2 as D (6 bases). The germline V and J ends were trimmed by 0 bases and 7 bases, with 11 bases remaining between them. This CDR3 comprises 13 residues. Germline V gene lookup returns CDR1 SGHRS and CDR2 YFSETQ.

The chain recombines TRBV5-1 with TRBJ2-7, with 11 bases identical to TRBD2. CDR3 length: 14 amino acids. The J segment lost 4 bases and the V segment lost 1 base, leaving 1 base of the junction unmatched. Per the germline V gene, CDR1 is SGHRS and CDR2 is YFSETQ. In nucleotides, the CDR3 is TGCGCCAGCAGCTTGACTAGCGGGGGATACGAGCAGTACTTC. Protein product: CASSLTSGGYEQYF.

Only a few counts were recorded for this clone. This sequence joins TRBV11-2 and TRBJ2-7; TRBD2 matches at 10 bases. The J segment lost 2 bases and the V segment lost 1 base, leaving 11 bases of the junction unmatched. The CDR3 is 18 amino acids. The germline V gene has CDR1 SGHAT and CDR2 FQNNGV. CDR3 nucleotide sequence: TGTGCCAGCAGCTTAGTCGCCGGTGGGCTAGCGGGGGCCTACGAGCAGTACTTC. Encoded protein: CASSLVAGGLAGAYEQYF.

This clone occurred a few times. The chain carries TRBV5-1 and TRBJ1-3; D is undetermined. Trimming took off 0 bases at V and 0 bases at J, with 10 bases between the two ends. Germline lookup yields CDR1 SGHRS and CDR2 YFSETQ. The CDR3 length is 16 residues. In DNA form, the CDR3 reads TGCGCCAGCAGCTTGGAGGAGGGAAACTCTGGAAACACCATATATTTT. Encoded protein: CASSLEEGNSGNTIYF.